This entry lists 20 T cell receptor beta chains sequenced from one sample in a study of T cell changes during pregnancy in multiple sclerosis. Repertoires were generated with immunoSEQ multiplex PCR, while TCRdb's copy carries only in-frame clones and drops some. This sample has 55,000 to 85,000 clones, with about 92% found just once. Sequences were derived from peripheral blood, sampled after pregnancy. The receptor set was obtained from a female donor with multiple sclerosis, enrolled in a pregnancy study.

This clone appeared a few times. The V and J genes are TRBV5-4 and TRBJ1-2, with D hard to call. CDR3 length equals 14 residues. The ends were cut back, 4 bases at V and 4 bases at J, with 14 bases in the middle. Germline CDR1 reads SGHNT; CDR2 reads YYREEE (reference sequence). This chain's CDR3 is CASSAASIPYGYTF. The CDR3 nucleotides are TGTGCCAGCAGCGCCGCGTCGATTCCCTATGGCTACACCTTC.

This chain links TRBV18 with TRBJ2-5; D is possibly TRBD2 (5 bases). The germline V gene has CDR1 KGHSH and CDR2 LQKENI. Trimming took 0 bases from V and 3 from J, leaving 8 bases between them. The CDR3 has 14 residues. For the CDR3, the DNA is TGTGCCAGCTCACCACCAGGTAGCGAAGAGACCCAGTACTTC. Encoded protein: CASSPPGSEETQYF.

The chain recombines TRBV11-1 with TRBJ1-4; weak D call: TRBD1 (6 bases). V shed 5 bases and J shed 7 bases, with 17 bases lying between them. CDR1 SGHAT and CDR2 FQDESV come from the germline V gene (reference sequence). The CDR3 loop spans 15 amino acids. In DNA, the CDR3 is TGTGCCAGCAGCCAACGACAGGCGCCGGGTGAAAAACTGTTTTTT. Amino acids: CASSQRQAPGEKLFF.

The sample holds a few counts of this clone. The CDR3 loop reads CASSSRHLSNQPQHF. The DNA of the CDR3 is TGTGCCAGCAGCTCCAGACATCTTAGCAATCAGCCCCAGCATTTT. This chain links TRBV21-1 with TRBJ1-5; TRBD1 reflects the table's D call only, with no check against the DNA. TRBV21-1 is flagged as a pseudogene. This CDR3 is built from 15 residues.

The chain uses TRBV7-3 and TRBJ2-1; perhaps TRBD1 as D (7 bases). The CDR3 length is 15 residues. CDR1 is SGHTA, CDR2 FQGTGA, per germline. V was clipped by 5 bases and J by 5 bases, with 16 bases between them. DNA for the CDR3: TGTGCCAGCAGCCCCCCCGGGGGACAGAACAATGAGCAGTTCTTC. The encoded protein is CASSPPGGQNNEQFF.

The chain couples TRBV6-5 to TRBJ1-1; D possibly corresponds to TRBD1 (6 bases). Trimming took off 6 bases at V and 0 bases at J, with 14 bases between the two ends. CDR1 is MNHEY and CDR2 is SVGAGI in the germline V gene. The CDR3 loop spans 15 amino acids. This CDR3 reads CASSSLDRLNTEAFF. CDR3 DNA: TGTGCCAGCAGCTCACTTGACAGGCTGAACACTGAAGCTTTCTTT.

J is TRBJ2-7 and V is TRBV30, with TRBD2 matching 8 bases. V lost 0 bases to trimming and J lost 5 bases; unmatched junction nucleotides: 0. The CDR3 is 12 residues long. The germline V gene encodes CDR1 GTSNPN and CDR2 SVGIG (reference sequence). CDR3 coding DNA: TGTGCCTGGAGTGTTAGCGGGGACGAGCAGTACTTC. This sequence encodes CAWSVSGDEQYF.

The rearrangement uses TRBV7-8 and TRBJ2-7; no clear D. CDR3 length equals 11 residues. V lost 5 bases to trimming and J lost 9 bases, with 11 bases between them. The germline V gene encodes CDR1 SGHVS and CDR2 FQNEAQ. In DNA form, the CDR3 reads TGTGCCAGCAGCGACGGGTATTTGCAGTACTTC. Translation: CASSDGYLQYF.

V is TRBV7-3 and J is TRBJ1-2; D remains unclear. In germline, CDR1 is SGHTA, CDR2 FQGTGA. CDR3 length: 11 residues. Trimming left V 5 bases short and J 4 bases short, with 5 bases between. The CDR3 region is CASSISYGYTF. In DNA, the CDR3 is TGTGCCAGCAGCATCTCCTATGGCTACACCTTC.

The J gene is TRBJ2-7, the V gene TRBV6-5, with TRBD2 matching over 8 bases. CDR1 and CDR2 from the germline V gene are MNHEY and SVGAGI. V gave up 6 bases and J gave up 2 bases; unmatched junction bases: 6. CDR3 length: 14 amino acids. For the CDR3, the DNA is TGTGCCAGCAGCCGCACTAGCGGTCCCTACGAGCAGTACTTC. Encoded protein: CASSRTSGPYEQYF.

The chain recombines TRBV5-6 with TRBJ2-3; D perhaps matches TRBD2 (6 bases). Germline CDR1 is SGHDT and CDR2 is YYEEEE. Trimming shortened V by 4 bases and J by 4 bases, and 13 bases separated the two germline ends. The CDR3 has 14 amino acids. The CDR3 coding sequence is TGTGCCAGCAGCGGCCAGGAGGGCTCAGATACGCAGTATTTT. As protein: CASSGQEGSDTQYF.

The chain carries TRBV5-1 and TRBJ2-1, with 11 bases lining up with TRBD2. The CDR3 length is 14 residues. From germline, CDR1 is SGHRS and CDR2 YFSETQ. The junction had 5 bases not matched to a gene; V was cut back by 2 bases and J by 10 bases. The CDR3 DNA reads TGCGCCAGCAGCTTAGAACTAGCGGGAGACGAGCAGTTCTTC. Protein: CASSLELAGDEQFF.

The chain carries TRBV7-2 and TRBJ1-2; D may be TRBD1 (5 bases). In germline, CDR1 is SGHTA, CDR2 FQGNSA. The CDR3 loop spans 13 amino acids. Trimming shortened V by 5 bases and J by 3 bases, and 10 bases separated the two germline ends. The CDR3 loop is CASSTDSYYGYTF. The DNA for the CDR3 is TGTGCCAGCAGCACTGACAGCTACTATGGCTACACCTTC.

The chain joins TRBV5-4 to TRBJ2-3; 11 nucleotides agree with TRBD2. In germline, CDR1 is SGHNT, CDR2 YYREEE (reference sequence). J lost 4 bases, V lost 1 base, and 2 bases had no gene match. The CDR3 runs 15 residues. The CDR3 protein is CASSLQLAGADTQYF. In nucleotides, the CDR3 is TGTGCCAGCAGCTTGCAACTAGCGGGAGCAGATACGCAGTATTTT.

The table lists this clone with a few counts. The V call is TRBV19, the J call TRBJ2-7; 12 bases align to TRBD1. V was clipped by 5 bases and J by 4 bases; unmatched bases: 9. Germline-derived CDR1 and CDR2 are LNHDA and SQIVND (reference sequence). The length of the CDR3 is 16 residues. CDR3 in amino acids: CASSETGTGGGYEQYF. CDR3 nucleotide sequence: TGTGCCAGTAGTGAGACCGGGACAGGGGGCGGTTACGAGCAGTACTTC.

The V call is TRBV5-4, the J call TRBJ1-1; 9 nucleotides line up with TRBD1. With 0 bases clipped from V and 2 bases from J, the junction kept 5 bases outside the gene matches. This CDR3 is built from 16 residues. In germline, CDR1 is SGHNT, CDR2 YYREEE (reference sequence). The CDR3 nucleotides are TGTGCCAGCAGCTTGGGACAGGGGGGGAGTAACACTGAAGCTTTCTTT. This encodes CASSLGQGGSNTEAFF.

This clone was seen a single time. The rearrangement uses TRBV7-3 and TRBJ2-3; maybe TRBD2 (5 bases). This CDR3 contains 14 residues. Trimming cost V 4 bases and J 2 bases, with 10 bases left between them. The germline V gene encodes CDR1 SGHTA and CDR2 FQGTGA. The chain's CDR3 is CASSSQRDTDTQYF. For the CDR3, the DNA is TGTGCCAGCAGCTCCCAACGGGACACAGATACGCAGTATTTT.

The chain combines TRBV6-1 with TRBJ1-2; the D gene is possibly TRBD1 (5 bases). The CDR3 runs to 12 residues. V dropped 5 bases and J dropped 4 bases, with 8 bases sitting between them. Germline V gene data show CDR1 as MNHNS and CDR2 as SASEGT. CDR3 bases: TGTGCCAGCAGTCAGGGACTCTATGGCTACACCTTC. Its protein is CASSQGLYGYTF.

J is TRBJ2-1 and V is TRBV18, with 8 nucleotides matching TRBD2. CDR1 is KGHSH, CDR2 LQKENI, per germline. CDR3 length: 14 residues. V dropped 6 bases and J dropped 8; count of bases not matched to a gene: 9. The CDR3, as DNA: TGTGCCAGCTCCTCTGGGACTAGTAGCGATGAGCAGTTCTTC. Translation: CASSSGTSSDEQFF.

CDR3 DNA sequence: TGTGCTAGTGGCCTTATAGCGGGAGGTACCAATGAGCAGTTCTTC. Translated: CASGLIAGGTNEQFF. This sequence joins TRBV12-5 and TRBJ2-1, with 10 bases matching TRBD2. From germline, CDR1 is LGHNT and CDR2 FRNRAP. This CDR3 contains 15 residues. V trimming: 6 bases; J trimming: 6 bases; junction bases outside the gene matches: 8.